This T cell receptor (beta chain) came from a study of blood T cell repertoires in COVID-19. Study-wide background: Samples came from the United States, Italy and Spain, spanning acute and convalescent COVID-19. Sources were T cells, B-cell-depleted T cells, or PBMCs; the material itself was cDNA or gDNA.

Germline trimming cut 0 bases from V and 6 bases from J; bases unmatched to any gene: 3. Germline CDR1 and CDR2: LNHNV and YYDKDF (reference sequence). The CDR3 has 16 residues. In the authors' methods: From reference gene primer amplification, estimates of nucleated cell counts were derived. Clones were sequenced by immunoSEQ multiplex PCR, and TCRdb holds only the in-frame ones, with some missing. That table furnishes V, J and clone size, whereas the DNA furnished D and trimming. The table includes roughly 50,000 clones, roughly 79% detected once. The TCR originated in a woman aged 60-75 years with acute or convalescent COVID-19. V and J are TRBV15 and TRBJ2-1; 12 positions agree with TRBD2. Specimen: peripheral blood. The CDR3 region is CATSRDLGLAGNEQFF. The CDR3 bases are TGTGCCACCAGCAGAGATCTGGGACTAGCGGGCAATGAGCAGTTCTTC.